The T cell receptor (beta chain) described here comes from a study of Graves' ophthalmopathy and Graves' hyperthyroidism. Stable hyperthyroidism meant no progression to ophthalmopathy within 18 months of follow-up. Enrollment excluded any patients with other autoimmune diseases, uncontrolled infections, pregnancy or lactation. Amplification from RNA transcripts yielded the TCR beta CDR3 regions. An opening RT-PCR round employed HTBI primers and preceded a second-round multiplex PCR. From the multiplex PCR reads, TCRdb called clonotypes with MiXCR, one entry per CDR3 protein. This sample yields 23,000 or so distinct CDR3 sequences, of which almost 50% are seen a single time; around 6.6% belongs to the top ten. This clonotype came up once. One junction end disagrees with the germline gene, perhaps due to a read error. CDR3 size: 14 residues. Germline V gene lookup returns CDR1 LNHDA and CDR2 SQIVND (reference sequence).

The rearrangement uses TRBV19 and TRBJ1-1; 12 nucleotides match TRBD1. The sample was peripheral blood. This TCR was recovered from an adult woman with stable Graves' hyperthyroidism. CDR3 bases: TGTGCCAGTAGAGGGACAGGGGGCTCCACTGAAGTTTTCTTT. Protein sequence: CASRGTGGSTEVFF.